This TCR beta chain was sequenced in a study of regulatory T cells in long-lasting Graves disease. Study findings and constraints: Clonotypes that were public and shared totalled 2,500 to 3,000 in persistent patients versus 966 in new patients. Among samples with persistent disease, TRBV28, TRBJ1-2 and TRBJ2-5 were favored.

The V segment lost 7 bases and the J segment 7 bases; nucleotides outside the gene matches: 9. CDR3 length: 16 amino acids. Germline values: CDR1 SEHNR, CDR2 FQNEAQ (reference sequence). Through Arm-PCR of CDR3 regions and iRepertoire HTBI primers, TCR beta libraries were built. TCRdb redid the calling of the multiplex PCR reads with MiXCR, one entry per CDR3 protein. This table holds about 660,000 distinct CDR3 sequences, around 30% found once. This clonotype came up many times. The antigen is undetermined. The time point was: persistent/refractory GD, antithyroid drugs over 5 years with positive TRAb. The TCR library was made from RNA that had been extracted from PBMCs in TRIzol. Graves' disease was diagnosed by American Thyroid Association guidelines. Xi'an, China, was home to the endocrinology department that provided patients.

Material: peripheral blood mononuclear cells (PBMCs), obtained when the disease was refractory, from a patient treated with antithyroid drugs. The clonotype comes from a female donor with Graves disease. V gene TRBV7-9 combines with J gene TRBJ1-6, with TRBD1 matching 11 bases. The CDR3 loop is CASTSGTGGPNSPLHF. The DNA for the CDR3 is TGTGCCAGCACATCTGGGACAGGGGGTCCAAATTCACCCCTCCACTTT.